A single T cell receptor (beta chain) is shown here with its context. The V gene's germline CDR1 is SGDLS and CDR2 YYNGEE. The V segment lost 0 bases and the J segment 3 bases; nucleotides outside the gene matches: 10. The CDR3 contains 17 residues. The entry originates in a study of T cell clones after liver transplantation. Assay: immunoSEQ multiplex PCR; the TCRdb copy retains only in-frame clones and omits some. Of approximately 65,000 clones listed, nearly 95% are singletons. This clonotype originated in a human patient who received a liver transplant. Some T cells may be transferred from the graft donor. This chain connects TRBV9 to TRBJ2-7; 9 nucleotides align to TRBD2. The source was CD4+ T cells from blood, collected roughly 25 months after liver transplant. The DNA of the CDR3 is TGTGCCAGCAGCGTAGCACCCTCAGCGGGAGGTTTCTACGAGCAGTACTTC. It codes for CASSVAPSAGGFYEQYF.